This T cell receptor (beta chain) derives from a study of early T cells in non-severe SARS-CoV-2 infection. V shed 5 bases and J shed 4 bases, with 9 bases lying between them. This CDR3 has 13 amino acids. Attached unique molecular identifiers marked individual cDNA molecules. TCRdb analysed the 5' RACE reads with MiXCR anew, one entry per CDR3 protein. The table records fewer than 85,000 distinct CDR3 sequences, 11% of them present only once. This clonotype was counted between two and nine times. Sequencing was performed on whole blood, taken at baseline. The receptor was isolated from an adult who was a healthcare worker with PCR-confirmed SARS-CoV-2 infection or an uninfected control (not recorded which). The J gene is TRBJ2-1, the V gene TRBV12-3 or TRBV12-4, with D possibly matching TRBD1 (6 bases). DNA for the CDR3: TGTGCCAGCAGTCTGACAGGATACAATGAGCAGTTCTTC. It specifies CASSLTGYNEQFF.